One and the same sample provided the 22 T cell receptor beta chains below, sequenced in a study of cytomegalovirus exposure and HLA in healthy donors. PCR amplification relied on 60 Vbeta primers (plus 13 Jbeta primers). The protocol was immunoSEQ multiplex PCR, while the TCRdb copy is restricted to in-frame clones and leaves out a portion. The sample holds about 130,000 clones, approximately 80% seen once. Source material: PBMCs. These receptors were taken from a girl aged 2 to 9 in good health and CMV-seronegative.

The chain recombines TRBV7-9 with TRBJ2-7; 10 nucleotides line up with TRBD1. Losses at the gene ends were 5 bases for V and 0 bases for J; bases not matched to a gene: 1. Germline V gene lookup returns CDR1 SEHNR and CDR2 FQNEAQ (reference sequence). CDR3 length: 14 residues. CDR3 sequence reads: CASSRTGGSYEQYF. The CDR3 nucleotides are TGTGCCAGCAGCCGGACAGGGGGCTCCTACGAGCAGTACTTC.

The rearrangement uses TRBV6-1 and TRBJ2-7; maybe TRBD1 (5 bases). The CDR3 is 14 amino acids. CDR1 MNHNS and CDR2 SASEGT come from the germline V gene. V was clipped by 4 bases and J by 0 bases, with 10 bases between them. The CDR3 DNA sequence: TGTGCCAGCAGTGCATACAGGATCTCCTACGAGCAGTACTTC. Its translation: CASSAYRISYEQYF.

The V call is TRBV19, the J call TRBJ2-1; the match to TRBD2 covers 7 bases. With V trimmed by 1 base and J by 3 bases, 9 bases remained unmatched. Looked up from germline, CDR1 is LNHDA and CDR2 is SQIVND (reference sequence). This CDR3 has 17 amino acids. The CDR3 DNA sequence: TGTGCCAGTAGTATAGTTCTTCCCAGCGGGGACTACAATGAGCAGTTCTTC. It translates to CASSIVLPSGDYNEQFF.

The V and J genes are TRBV13 and TRBJ2-3; TRBD2 aligns across 9 bases. Germline CDR1 and CDR2: PRHDT and FYEKMQ (reference sequence). The CDR3 runs 18 residues. V shed 5 bases and J 4 bases; nucleotides not matched to a gene: 16. The CDR3 bases are TGTGCCAGCAGCCTTCGAGGGTTCGCGGGAGGGTATTCAGATACGCAGTATTTT. Encoded protein: CASSLRGFAGGYSDTQYF.

This clone was observed once. A junction end diverges from the germline sequence, so it may reflect a read error. This sequence joins TRBV27 and TRBJ2-1, with TRBD1 matching over 9 bases. Germline V gene data show CDR1 as MNHEY and CDR2 as SMNVEV (reference sequence). This CDR3 is built from 14 residues. The DNA of the CDR3 is TGTGCCGGCAGTTTCGGGACAGGGTACAATGAGCAGTTCTTC. It codes for CAGSFGTGYNEQFF.

This chain connects TRBV19 to TRBJ1-5, with D unclear. Germline values: CDR1 LNHDA, CDR2 SQIVND (reference sequence). Trimming shortened V by 3 bases and J by 0 bases, and 9 bases separated the two germline ends. The CDR3 has 15 amino acids. The CDR3 is CASSMKPYSNQPQHF. In DNA form, the CDR3 reads TGTGCCAGTAGTATGAAGCCTTATAGCAATCAGCCCCAGCATTTT.

The rearrangement joins TRBV14 to TRBJ2-3; TRBD2 agrees at 7 bases. J was trimmed by 7 bases and V by 0 bases; bases with no gene match: 10. Germline lookup yields CDR1 SGHDN and CDR2 FVKESK. CDR3 length: 16 amino acids. The CDR3, as DNA: TGTGCCAGCAGCCAAGATAAGAGGGAGGGATCTCATACGCAGTATTTT. Protein product: CASSQDKREGSHTQYF. Full variable domain (rest looked up from reference TRBV14 and TRBJ2-3): EAGVTQFPSHSVIEKGQTVTLRCDPISGHDNLYWYRRVMGKEIKFLLHFVKESKQDESGMPNNRFLAERTGGTYSTLKVQPAELEDSGVYFCASSQDKREGSHTQYFGPGTRLTVL.

The rearrangement joins TRBV28 to TRBJ2-7; 9 nucleotides match TRBD1. CDR1 and CDR2 from the germline V gene are MDHEN and SYDVKM. The CDR3 has 14 amino acids. Trimming took 6 bases from V and 4 from J; bases not matched to a gene: 7. CDR3 DNA sequence: TGTGCCAGCAGCAAACAGGGGGCTGGGTACGAGCAGTACTTC. This translates into CASSKQGAGYEQYF.

The J gene is TRBJ1-2, the V gene TRBV4-3; D unresolved. This CDR3 comprises 18 residues. Germline CDR1 and CDR2: LGHNA and YSLEER. The V gene lost 0 bases and the J gene lost 3 bases, with 20 bases spanning the gap. The CDR3 DNA sequence: TGCGCCAGCAGCCAAGAAGCTTTGGCAGGCCCAAAGGACTATGGCTACACCTTC. Residues: CASSQEALAGPKDYGYTF.

This clone was detected only a few times. This rearrangement joins TRBV4-3 to TRBJ2-1; 10 nucleotides line up with TRBD2. The CDR3 contains 18 residues. Trimming took 0 bases from V and 8 from J; bases not matched to a gene: 13. CDR1 and CDR2 (germline): LGHNA, YSLEER. The CDR3 DNA reads as TGCGCCAGCAGCCAAGATCGATTGTTCAGCGGGGGGGCCTATGAGCAGTTCTTC. It yields the protein CASSQDRLFSGGAYEQFF.

V gene TRBV10-3 combines with J gene TRBJ1-2, with D perhaps TRBD1 (6 bases). The CDR3 spans 16 residues. V was cut by 0 bases and J by 6 bases, with 17 bases left in between. Germline V gene lookup returns CDR1 ENHRY and CDR2 SYGVKD. The CDR3 DNA reads TGTGCCATCAGTGAGTCCGGGACACGGTGGTTGAATGGCTACACCTTC. Encoded protein: CAISESGTRWLNGYTF.

CDR3 nucleotides: TGCGCCAGCAGCCAGGTTGGTAGGGACAGGGGTCCTTATAGCAATCAGCCCCAGCATTTT. This translates into CASSQVGRDRGPYSNQPQHF. The V gene is TRBV4-1, the J gene TRBJ1-5, with 10 bases aligning to TRBD1. The CDR3 consists of 20 residues. CDR1 MGHRA and CDR2 YSYEKL come from the germline V gene. V lost 3 bases, J lost 0 bases, and 14 bases stayed unmatched.

This chain connects TRBV6-5 to TRBJ1-1; D is perhaps TRBD1 (5 bases). Germline lookup yields CDR1 MNHEY and CDR2 SVGAGI. The ends were cut back, 5 bases at V and 6 bases at J, with 19 bases in the middle. This CDR3 is built from 15 residues. The CDR3 DNA reads as TGTGCCAGCAGTACCCGGGGGGGTCGTACGGCTGAAGCTTTCTTT. It translates to CASSTRGGRTAEAFF.

The genes are TRBV6-4 and TRBJ2-5, with TRBD2 matching over 11 bases. Germline V gene lookup returns CDR1 MRHNA and CDR2 SNTAGT. The CDR3 has 19 amino acids. V was clipped by 5 bases and J by 6 bases; unmatched bases: 20. The CDR3 DNA reads TGTGCCAGCAGTTCCCCGGGACTAGCGGATACTCTCGCCAAGCAGACCCAGTACTTC. This encodes CASSSPGLADTLAKQTQYF.

The J gene is TRBJ1-3, the V gene TRBV4-1; possibly TRBD1 for D (6 bases). This CDR3 comprises 14 residues. Germline CDR1 and CDR2: MGHRA and YSYEKL. Trimming took 2 bases from V and 1 from J, leaving 6 bases between them. This chain's CDR3 is CASSQQGSGNTIYF. The CDR3 DNA is TGCGCCAGCAGCCAACAGGGGTCTGGAAACACCATATATTTT.

This clone was recorded once. Other DNA sequences within the sample encode an identical CDR3. CDR3 loop: CASRTDRGYNSPLHF. In DNA form, the CDR3 reads TGTGCCAGCAGAACGGACAGGGGCTATAATTCACCCCTCCACTTT. The chain links TRBV6-5 to TRBJ1-6; 9 bases agree with TRBD1. Unmatched junction bases numbered 3, after V lost 6 bases and J lost 3 bases. The length of the CDR3 is 15 residues. Germline CDR1 reads MNHEY; CDR2 reads SVGAGI.

This clone has just one count. The V call is TRBV9, the J call TRBJ1-4; D not certain. V lost 3 bases and J lost 2, with 8 bases in between. Germline values: CDR1 SGDLS, CDR2 YYNGEE. CDR3 length: 14 residues. Here the CDR3 reads CASSAYSTNEKLFF. CDR3 bases: TGTGCCAGCAGCGCTTACAGCACTAATGAAAAACTGTTTTTT. Filled out from reference TRBV9 and TRBJ1-4, the complete variable domain reads DSGVTQTPKHLITATGQRVTLRCSPRSGDLSVYWYQQSLDQGLQFLIQYYNGEERAKGNILERFSAQQFPDLHSELNLSSLELGDSALYFCASSAYSTNEKLFFGSGTQLSVL.

There are a few counts of this clone. The rearrangement joins TRBV4-1 to TRBJ1-4; 7 nucleotides agree with TRBD1. The CDR3 has 15 residues. Unmatched junction bases numbered 6, after V lost 0 bases and J lost 8 bases. Germline values: CDR1 MGHRA, CDR2 YSYEKL. CDR3 in amino acids: CASSQENRGAEKLFF. Here the CDR3 DNA reads TGCGCCAGCAGCCAAGAGAACAGGGGTGCGGAAAAACTGTTTTTT.

This clone was seen once. The chain uses TRBV27 and TRBJ2-7, with TRBD2 identical over 11 bases. After removal of 2 bases from V and 2 bases from J, the junction contained 5 bases not matched to a gene. CDR1 is MNHEY, CDR2 SMNVEV, per germline (reference sequence). The CDR3 contains 16 residues. CDR3 DNA sequence: TGTGCCAGCAGTTTAATCGGGACTAGCGGAACCTACGAGCAGTACTTC. Translation: CASSLIGTSGTYEQYF.

The genes are TRBV6-6 and TRBJ1-1; the D gene is possibly TRBD1 (5 bases). CDR3 size: 15 residues. CDR1 and CDR2 (germline): MNHNY, SVGAGI (reference sequence). V was trimmed by 9 bases and J by 3 bases, leaving 20 bases between them. The CDR3 coding sequence is TGTGCCAGTAGAGGAGGGGAGGGGTTCGACACTGAAGCTTTCTTT. Protein: CASRGGEGFDTEAFF.

This clone was found once. V usage is TRBV28 and J usage is TRBJ1-1; possible D gene TRBD1, 5 bases. CDR3 length: 14 amino acids. Germline V gene sequence: CDR1 MDHEN, CDR2 SYDVKM. The V end lost 6 bases, the J end lost 3 bases, and 14 bases lay between the germline ends. The CDR3 region is CASSLGGGYTEAFF. DNA for the CDR3: TGTGCCAGCAGCCTGGGCGGGGGGTACACTGAAGCTTTCTTT.

The V gene is TRBV7-7, the J gene TRBJ2-7; D is perhaps TRBD1 (6 bases). Germline V gene data show CDR1 as SSHAT and CDR2 as FNYEAQ (reference sequence). V was pared by 2 bases and J by 3 bases, with 8 bases between. The CDR3 length is 13 residues. Here the CDR3 reads CASSLQQGYEQYF. Written as DNA, the CDR3 is TGTGCCAGCAGCTTACAACAGGGCTACGAGCAGTACTTC.